This T cell receptor (beta chain) was recovered during a study of T cell changes during pregnancy in multiple sclerosis. TCRdb's copy holds only in-frame clones and misses some; the assay was immunoSEQ multiplex PCR. This sample has about 89,000 clones; around 94% occur once, and the top ten carry under 0.85%. Germline trimming cut 2 bases from V and 7 bases from J; bases unmatched to any gene: 7. This CDR3 is 14 amino acids long. Looked up from germline, CDR1 is MNHEY and CDR2 is SMNVEV (reference sequence). The sample in question was peripheral blood, obtained in the third trimester of pregnancy. V usage is TRBV27 and J usage is TRBJ2-7, with 8 bases lining up with TRBD1. This receptor was taken from a female donor with multiple sclerosis, enrolled in a pregnancy study. This CDR3 is CASSLDRGSGEQYF. CDR3 coding DNA: TGTGCCAGCAGTTTAGACAGGGGATCGGGGGAGCAGTACTTC.